Following are 9 T cell receptor beta chains from one sample sequenced in a study of T cells in Graves' hyperthyroidism and ophthalmopathy. Amplification of TCR beta CDR3 regions was performed using RNA transcripts as template. HTBI primers were the set used in a first-round RT-PCR of the TCR CDR3. Via MiXCR, TCRdb re-called the multiplex PCR reads, giving one row per CDR3 protein. Here the sample spans approximately 560,000 distinct CDR3 sequences, about 45% being singletons. The sequencing sample was made of peripheral blood or thyroid tissue (not recorded which). The receptors here all came from a woman under 30 with Graves' hyperthyroidism.

This chain connects TRBV20-1 to TRBJ2-5, with a possible D match to TRBD2 (5 bases). The end of the DNA aligns better with TRBJ2-7, so the J call may be wrong. The germline CDR1 and CDR2 sequences are DFQATT and SNEGSKA (reference sequence). The CDR3 runs 13 residues. CDR3 region: CSARGTRSYEQYF. Here the CDR3 DNA reads TGCAGTGCTAGAGGGACTCGTTCCTACGAGCAGTACTTC.

As to this clonotype: Mismatch with germline at one junction end may stem from a read error. The CDR3, as DNA: TGCAGCGCCCTCCGGGACAGGGGAAAGGAAAAACTGGTTTTT. Its translation: CSALRDRGKEKLVF. V is TRBV29-1 and J is TRBJ1-4, with TRBD1 matching 10 bases. CDR3 length: 14 amino acids. The germline CDR1 and CDR2 sequences are SQVTM and ANQGSEA.

J is TRBJ2-7 and V is TRBV7-8; TRBD2 aligns across 7 bases. Germline V gives CDR1 SGHVS, CDR2 FQNEAQ. The V segment lost 5 bases and the J segment 0 bases; nucleotides outside the gene matches: 13. This CDR3 spans 17 amino acids. The CDR3 is CASSPAVGLADSYEQYF. In DNA form, the CDR3 reads TGTGCCAGCAGCCCCGCGGTCGGTCTAGCGGACTCCTACGAGCAGTACTTC.

This clonotype has a count of ten or more. The V and J genes are TRBV7-9 and TRBJ1-3; D is unresolved. Looked up from germline, CDR1 is SEHNR and CDR2 is FQNEAQ (reference sequence). V lost 8 bases and J lost 4, with 9 bases in between. The CDR3 totals 12 residues. The CDR3 nucleotides read TGTGCCAGCGAGTTATTCGGAAACACCATATATTTT. This codes for CASELFGNTIYF.

The CDR3 sequence: CATSDLQTGLANTGELFF. The CDR3 DNA reads TGTGCCACCAGTGATTTGCAGACAGGCCTCGCGAACACCGGGGAGCTGTTTTTT. The V gene is TRBV24-1, the J gene TRBJ2-2, with D tentatively TRBD1 (6 bases). CDR3 size: 18 residues. CDR1 is KGHDR, CDR2 SFDVKD, per germline. V lost 0 bases and J lost 0, with 13 bases in between.

The chain employs TRBV18 and TRBJ2-3, with TRBD2 matching 13 bases. J gave up 1 base and V 4 bases, and 2 bases lay outside the gene matches. Germline CDR1 KGHSH, CDR2 LQKENI. The CDR3 has 16 residues. The CDR3 nucleotides are TGTGCCAGCTCACGTGGACTAGCGGGAGGCACAGATACGCAGTATTTT. This sequence encodes CASSRGLAGGTDTQYF.

In its sample, this clonotype was seen many times. This chain joins TRBV2 and TRBJ2-5; D not resolved. The CDR3 runs to 12 residues. In germline, CDR1 is SNHLY, CDR2 FYNNEI. The V end lost 8 bases, the J end lost 0 bases, and 7 bases lay between the germline ends. This CDR3 is CASQRYQETQYF. The CDR3 DNA is TGTGCCAGCCAGAGGTACCAAGAGACCCAGTACTTC.

This clonotype was seen a handful of times. The chain links TRBV10-3 to TRBJ2-2; 7 bases are shared with TRBD1. The germline CDR1 and CDR2 sequences are ENHRY and SYGVKD. The CDR3 loop spans 16 amino acids. Unmatched junction bases numbered 8, after V lost 3 bases and J lost 4 bases. Here the CDR3 DNA reads TGTGCCATCAGTGACCATAAAACAGGGGTCACCGGGGAGCTGTTTTTT. Amino acid sequence: CAISDHKTGVTGELFF.

This chain joins TRBV20-1 and TRBJ1-1; unclear D gene. V was pared by 2 bases and J by 0 bases, with 7 bases between. CDR1 and CDR2 (germline): DFQATT, SNEGSKA (reference sequence). The CDR3 consists of 13 residues. The CDR3 loop is CSARNSVNTEAFF. CDR3 in DNA: TGCAGTGCTAGAAACAGCGTGAACACTGAAGCTTTCTTT.